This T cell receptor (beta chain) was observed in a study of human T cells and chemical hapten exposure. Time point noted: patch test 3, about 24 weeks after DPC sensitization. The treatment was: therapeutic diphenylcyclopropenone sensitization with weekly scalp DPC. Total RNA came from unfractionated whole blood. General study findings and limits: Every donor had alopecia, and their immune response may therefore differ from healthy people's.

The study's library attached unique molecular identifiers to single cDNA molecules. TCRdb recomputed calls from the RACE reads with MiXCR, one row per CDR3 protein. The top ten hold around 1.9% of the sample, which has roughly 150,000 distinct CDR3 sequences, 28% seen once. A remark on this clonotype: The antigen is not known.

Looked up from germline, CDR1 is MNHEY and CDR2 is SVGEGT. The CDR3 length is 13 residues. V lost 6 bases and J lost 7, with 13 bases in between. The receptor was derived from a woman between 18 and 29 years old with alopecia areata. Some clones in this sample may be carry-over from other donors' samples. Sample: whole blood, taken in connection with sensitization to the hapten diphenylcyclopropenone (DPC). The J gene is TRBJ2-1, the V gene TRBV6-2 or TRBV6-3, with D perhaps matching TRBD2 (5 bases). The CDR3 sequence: CASSLIRGNEQFF. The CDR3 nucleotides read TGTGCCAGCAGCCTCATCCGGGGTAATGAGCAGTTCTTC.